This T cell receptor (beta chain) emerged from a study of T cell responses to AZD1222 COVID-19 vaccine. Study-wide results and caveats: There were mostly white British donors and more females than males, and clonal diversity was possibly underestimated. Spike regions recognized by vaccine-associated CD4 TCRs spanned the protein, led by 160-218 and 743-854.

The germline V and J ends were trimmed by 5 bases and 2 bases, with 16 bases remaining between them. The CDR3 totals 16 residues. Germline CDR1 is MNHEY and CDR2 is SVGEGT. Sequencing was performed with immunoSEQ multiplex PCR; in TCRdb, only in-frame clones are kept and a portion is missing. The sample lists fewer than 95,000 clones, approximately 89% seen once, with more than 7.5% in the top ten. Details on this clone: No antigen is known for it.

This chain links TRBV6-2 or TRBV6-3 with TRBJ1-5, with D possibly matching TRBD1 (5 bases). The TCR sequence derives from an adult who received the AZD1222 COVID-19 vaccine. This material consisted of peripheral blood, taken 28 days after the second AZD1222 dose. The CDR3 loop reads CASSKLTQGGNQPQHF. The CDR3 DNA follows: TGTGCCAGCAGTAAACTCACGCAAGGGGGCAATCAGCCCCAGCATTTT.